The 21 T cell receptor beta chains below all came from one sample that was sequenced in a study of T cell repertoires in ileal Crohn's disease. The protocol was immunoSEQ multiplex PCR, while the TCRdb copy is restricted to in-frame clones and leaves out a portion. Of about 8,400 clones in the sample, 65% to 85% are singletons; the top ten hold 10% to 15%. Sequencing was performed on ileal tissue. These receptors came from an adult with Crohn's disease.

This clone was found a few times. The chain joins TRBV4-2 to TRBJ2-1; 12 bases fit TRBD2. The trim removed 1 base at V and 7 bases at J, leaving 5 bases unmatched. Germline loops: CDR1 LGHNA, CDR2 YNFKEQ. The CDR3 length is 16 residues. The CDR3, as DNA: TGTGCCAGCAGCCAAGGTGGACTAGCGGGACATAATGAGCAGTTCTTC. Amino acid sequence: CASSQGGLAGHNEQFF.

This rearrangement joins TRBV5-8 to TRBJ2-5, with a tentative D call TRBD1 (6 bases). CDR1 and CDR2 (germline): SGHTS, YDEGEE. V was clipped by 4 bases and J by 4 bases, with 14 bases between them. CDR3 length: 14 amino acids. The DNA of the CDR3 is TGTGCCAGCAGCCAGCCGGGACACGGAGAGACCCAGTACTTC. It codes for CASSQPGHGETQYF.

The V call is TRBV6-1, the J call TRBJ2-7; D gene uncertain. Trimming removed 4 bases at V and 0 bases at J, with 1 base between. The CDR3 runs 11 residues. Looked up from germline, CDR1 is MNHNS and CDR2 is SASEGT. For the CDR3, the DNA is TGTGCCAGCAGTGGCTCCTACGAGCAGTACTTC. Amino acid sequence: CASSGSYEQYF.

The rearrangement uses TRBV20-1 and TRBJ1-2; D not certain. The V gene's germline CDR1 is DFQATT and CDR2 SNEGSKA (reference sequence). The CDR3 sequence is 11 residues long. Trimming left V 0 bases short and J 5 bases short, with 4 bases between. This CDR3 reads CSARDLYGYTF. In DNA, the CDR3 is TGCAGTGCTAGAGATTTGTATGGCTACACCTTC.

The rearrangement uses TRBV5-8 and TRBJ2-1; tentative D call: TRBD2 (6 bases). This CDR3 has 16 residues. Germline assignment: CDR1 SGHTS and CDR2 YDEGEE. Trimming cost V 0 bases and J 9 bases, with 19 bases left between them. The CDR3 DNA sequence: TGTGCCAGCAGCTTGGTTGGTAGCGGCAAAAGAGGTGAGCAGTTCTTC. Encoded protein: CASSLVGSGKRGEQFF.

The chain has TRBV30 and TRBJ2-5; 9 bases are shared with TRBD1. Trimming at V came to 3 bases and at J to 2 bases, leaving 7 bases not matched to a gene. This CDR3 spans 15 amino acids. CDR1 and CDR2 from the germline V gene are GTSNPN and SVGIG (reference sequence). CDR3 nucleotides: TGTGCCTGGAGCCCCGGACAGGGGAATCAAGAGACCCAGTACTTC. It is translated as CAWSPGQGNQETQYF.

The rearrangement links TRBV18 to TRBJ2-7, with D possibly matching TRBD1 (5 bases). Germline values: CDR1 KGHSH, CDR2 LQKENI. The CDR3 consists of 13 residues. V was clipped by 2 bases and J by 1 base, with 6 bases between them. The CDR3 nucleotides read TGTGCCAGCTCACCAGGGGCGTCCTACGAGCAGTACTTC. Protein product: CASSPGASYEQYF. The full variable domain, completed using reference TRBV18 and TRBJ2-7, is NAGVMQNPRHLVRRRGQEARLRCSPMKGHSHVYWYRQLPEEGLKFMVYLQKENIIDESGMPKERFSAEFPKEGPSILRIQQVVRGDSAAYFCASSPGASYEQYFGPGTRLTVT.

The rearrangement links TRBV4-1 to TRBJ2-7; weak D call: TRBD2 (5 bases). The CDR3 is 15 residues long. Trimming stripped 0 bases from V and 3 bases from J, with 12 bases between. Germline CDR1 reads MGHRA; CDR2 reads YSYEKL. CDR3 sequence reads: CASSQERAARYEQYF. The DNA for the CDR3 is TGCGCCAGCAGCCAAGAGAGAGCGGCCCGCTACGAGCAGTACTTC.

The chain couples TRBV10-3 to TRBJ2-7; 9 positions match TRBD1. The CDR3 extends over 15 amino acids. After removal of 6 bases from V and 2 bases from J, the junction contained 8 bases not matched to a gene. Germline CDR1 reads ENHRY; CDR2 reads SYGVKD. CDR3 loop: CAISEVGQGPYEQYF. The CDR3 DNA reads TGTGCCATCAGCGAGGTAGGACAGGGGCCCTACGAGCAGTACTTC.

This clone showed up just a few times. The chain has TRBV11-3 and TRBJ1-1; TRBD1 is a possible D gene (5 bases). The CDR3 extends over 13 amino acids. Deletions cut 1 base from V and 7 bases from J, with 10 bases between. From germline, CDR1 is SGHNT and CDR2 YENEEA. CDR3: CASSLAGQGEAFF. CDR3 sequence (DNA): TGTGCCAGCAGCTTAGCTGGGCAGGGTGAAGCTTTCTTT. Supplemented by reference TRBV11-3 and TRBJ1-1, the full variable domain reads EAGVVQSPRYKIIEKKQPVAFWCNPISGHNTLYWYLQNLGQGPELLIRYENEEAVDDSQLPKDRFSAERLKGVDSTLKIQPAELGDSAVYLCASSLAGQGEAFFGQGTRLTVV.

The gene calls are TRBV11-2 and TRBJ2-7, with D unclear. This CDR3 has 14 residues. CDR1 is SGHAT and CDR2 is FQNNGV in the germline V gene. With 4 bases removed from V and 4 bases from J, the gap between germline ends came to 14 bases. The CDR3 region has the DNA TGTGCCAGCAGCTCTATTGGGGTGGGGTACGAGCAGTACTTC. This codes for CASSSIGVGYEQYF.

In DNA form, the CDR3 reads TGTGCCAGCAGCCAAGAAGGACTAGCGGGATTCGAGGGTGAGCAGTTCTTC. This translates into CASSQEGLAGFEGEQFF. The chain carries TRBV14 and TRBJ2-1, with 12 bases that match TRBD2. Germline lookup yields CDR1 SGHDN and CDR2 FVKESK. The junction had 9 bases not matched to a gene; V was cut back by 0 bases and J by 9 bases. CDR3 length: 17 residues.

The chain is built from TRBV2 and TRBJ2-7, with D possibly being TRBD1 or TRBD2 (6 bases each). Germline lookup yields CDR1 SNHLY and CDR2 FYNNEI. The CDR3 is 15 amino acids. Trimming left V 4 bases short and J 3 bases short, with 16 bases between. CDR3 sequence: CASSVPRGRFYEQYF. DNA for the CDR3: TGTGCCAGCAGTGTTCCCCGGGGGCGTTTCTACGAGCAGTACTTC.

In DNA, the CDR3 is TGTGCCAGCAGTTTCCTTCATACACCCAGCACAGATACGCAGTATTTT. It yields the protein CASSFLHTPSTDTQYF. This rearrangement joins TRBV6-9 to TRBJ2-3; D is uncertain. Germline values: CDR1 MNHGY, CDR2 SVAAGI. V was clipped by 4 bases and J by 0 bases, with 14 bases between them. There are 16 residues in the CDR3.

The chain uses TRBV6-4 and TRBJ1-5; D is uncertain. V lost 2 bases and J lost 4, with 9 bases in between. CDR3 size: 14 residues. Germline CDR1 MRHNA, CDR2 SNTAGT. CDR3 coding DNA: TGTGCCAGCAGTGACAAGGCCGATAATCAGCCCCAGCATTTT. Protein sequence: CASSDKADNQPQHF.

DNA of the CDR3: TGTGCCAGCAGCGAGCGGAGCTCCTACAATGAGCAGTTCTTC. It translates to CASSERSSYNEQFF. V usage is TRBV27 and J usage is TRBJ2-1; D might be TRBD2 (5 bases). V was cut by 6 bases and J by 0 bases, with 9 bases left in between. The length of the CDR3 is 14 residues. CDR1 and CDR2 (germline): MNHEY, SMNVEV (reference sequence).

V gene TRBV6-5 combines with J gene TRBJ2-7, with D perhaps matching TRBD2 (6 bases). Germline CDR1 reads MNHEY; CDR2 reads SVGAGI. There are 13 residues in the CDR3. V was shortened by 7 bases and J by 2 bases, with 12 bases between the two germline ends. The CDR3 nucleotides read TGTGCCAGCAAGGGAGGCCGAGCCTACGAGCAGTACTTC. Protein sequence: CASKGGRAYEQYF.

The chain uses TRBV6-6 and TRBJ2-1, with TRBD2 matching 9 bases. V shed 7 bases, J shed 10 bases, and the junction held 11 bases outside the gene matches. Germline assignment: CDR1 MNHNY and CDR2 SVGAGI (reference sequence). The CDR3 consists of 14 residues. The CDR3 DNA reads TGTGCCAGCACCGAAGGACTAGCGCCCTTCGAGCAGTTCTTC. It yields the protein CASTEGLAPFEQFF.

This clone has just a few counts. The genes are TRBV15 and TRBJ1-5; possibly TRBD1 for D (5 bases). This CDR3 region has 15 residues. Trimming shortened V by 0 bases and J by 5 bases, and 11 bases separated the two germline ends. CDR1 is LNHNV, CDR2 YYDKDF, per germline (reference sequence). Here the CDR3 reads CATSRDLGTDQPQHF. CDR3 bases: TGTGCCACCAGCAGAGATCTTGGGACGGATCAGCCCCAGCATTTT.

The rearrangement links TRBV11-2 to TRBJ2-5; perhaps TRBD2 as D (6 bases). This CDR3 comprises 15 residues. Germline V gene sequence: CDR1 SGHAT, CDR2 FQNNGV. V was cut by 4 bases and J by 7 bases, with 19 bases left in between. In nucleotides, the CDR3 is TGTGCCAGCAGCTCGGAGGGCTCGAGCATCGGGACCCAGTACTTC. It translates to CASSSEGSSIGTQYF.

The chain recombines TRBV5-1 with TRBJ1-5; the D gene is possibly TRBD1 (5 bases). Germline CDR1 is SGHRS and CDR2 is YFSETQ. Trimming left V 0 bases short and J 7 bases short, with 11 bases between. This CDR3 is built from 14 residues. The CDR3 coding sequence is TGCGCCAGCAGCTTGGTGTCGGGGCAACAGCCCCAGCATTTT. It is translated as CASSLVSGQQPQHF.